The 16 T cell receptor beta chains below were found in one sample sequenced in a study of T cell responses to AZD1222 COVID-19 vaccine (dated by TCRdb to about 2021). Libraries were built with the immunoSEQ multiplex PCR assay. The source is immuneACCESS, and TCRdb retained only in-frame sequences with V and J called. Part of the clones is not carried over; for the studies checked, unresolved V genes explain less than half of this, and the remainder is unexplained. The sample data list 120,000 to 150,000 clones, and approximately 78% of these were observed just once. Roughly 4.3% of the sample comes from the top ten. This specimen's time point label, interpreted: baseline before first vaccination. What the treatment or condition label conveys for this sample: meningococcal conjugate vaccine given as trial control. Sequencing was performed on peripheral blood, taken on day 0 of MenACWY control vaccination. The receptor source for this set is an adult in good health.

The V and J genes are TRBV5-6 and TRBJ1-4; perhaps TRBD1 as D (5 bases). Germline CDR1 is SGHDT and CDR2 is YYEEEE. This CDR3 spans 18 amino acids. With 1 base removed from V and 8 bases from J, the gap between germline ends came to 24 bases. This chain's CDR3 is CASSLLKSNRREREKLFF. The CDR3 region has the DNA TGTGCCAGCAGCTTGTTAAAATCTAACCGCAGGGAGAGGGAAAAACTGTTTTTT.

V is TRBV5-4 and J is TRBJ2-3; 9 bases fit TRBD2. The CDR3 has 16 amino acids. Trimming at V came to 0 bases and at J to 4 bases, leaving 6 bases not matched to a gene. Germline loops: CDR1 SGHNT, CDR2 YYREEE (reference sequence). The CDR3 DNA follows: TGTGCCAGCAGCTTGGATGGGACTAGCTTGTCAGATACGCAGTATTTT. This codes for CASSLDGTSLSDTQYF.

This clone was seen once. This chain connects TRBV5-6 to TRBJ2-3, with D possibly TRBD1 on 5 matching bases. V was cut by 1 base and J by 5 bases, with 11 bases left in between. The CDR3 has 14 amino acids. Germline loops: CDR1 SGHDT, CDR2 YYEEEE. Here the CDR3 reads CASSLWGLGDTQYF. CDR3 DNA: TGTGCCAGCAGCTTGTGGGGCCTTGGAGATACGCAGTATTTT.

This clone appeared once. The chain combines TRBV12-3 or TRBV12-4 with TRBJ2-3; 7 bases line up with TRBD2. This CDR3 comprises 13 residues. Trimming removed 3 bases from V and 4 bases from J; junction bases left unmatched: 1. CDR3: CASSFRGADTQYF. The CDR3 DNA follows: TGTGCCAGCAGTTTCCGGGGGGCAGATACGCAGTATTTT.

The CDR3, as DNA: TGTGCCAGCAGCCACTGGGACATGGAATCGTTTAACACTGAAGCTTTCTTT. As protein: CASSHWDMESFNTEAFF. This rearrangement joins TRBV3-1 (or the pseudogene TRBV3-2) to TRBJ1-1; possible D gene TRBD1, 6 bases. With 3 bases removed from V and 2 bases from J, the gap between germline ends came to 19 bases. Germline V gives CDR1 LGHDT, CDR2 YNNKEL (reference sequence). The CDR3 is 17 amino acids.

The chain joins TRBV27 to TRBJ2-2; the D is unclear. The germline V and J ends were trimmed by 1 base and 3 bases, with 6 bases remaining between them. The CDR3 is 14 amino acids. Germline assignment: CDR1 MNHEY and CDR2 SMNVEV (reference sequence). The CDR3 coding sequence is TGTGCCAGCAGTTTATATCCATACACCGGGGAGCTGTTTTTT. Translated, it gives CASSLYPYTGELFF.

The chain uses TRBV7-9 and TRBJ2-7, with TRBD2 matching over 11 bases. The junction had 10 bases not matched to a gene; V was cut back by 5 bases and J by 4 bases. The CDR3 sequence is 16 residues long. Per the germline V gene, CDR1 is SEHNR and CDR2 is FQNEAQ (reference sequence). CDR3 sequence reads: CASSQEIAGGRYEQYF. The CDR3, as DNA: TGTGCCAGCAGCCAGGAGATAGCGGGGGGGAGGTACGAGCAGTACTTC.

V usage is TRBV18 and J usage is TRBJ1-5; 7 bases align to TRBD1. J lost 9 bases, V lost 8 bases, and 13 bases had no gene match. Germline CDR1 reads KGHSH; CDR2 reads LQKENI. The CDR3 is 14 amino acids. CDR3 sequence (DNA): TGTGCCAGCCCTAGGGGGGAGCCAGGGGGGCCCCAGCATTTT. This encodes CASPRGEPGGPQHF.

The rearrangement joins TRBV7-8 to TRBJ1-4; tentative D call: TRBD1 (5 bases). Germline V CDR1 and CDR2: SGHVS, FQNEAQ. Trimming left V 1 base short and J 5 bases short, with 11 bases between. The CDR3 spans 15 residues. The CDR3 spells CASSLGRGRNEKLFF. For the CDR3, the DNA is TGTGCCAGCAGCTTAGGGCGGGGGAGGAATGAAAAACTGTTTTTT.

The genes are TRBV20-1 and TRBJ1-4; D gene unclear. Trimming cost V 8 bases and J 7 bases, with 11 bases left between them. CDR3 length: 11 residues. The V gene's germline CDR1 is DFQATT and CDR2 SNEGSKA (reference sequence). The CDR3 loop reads CSPGPGEKLFF. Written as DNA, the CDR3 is TGCAGTCCCGGCCCCGGTGAAAAACTGTTTTTT.

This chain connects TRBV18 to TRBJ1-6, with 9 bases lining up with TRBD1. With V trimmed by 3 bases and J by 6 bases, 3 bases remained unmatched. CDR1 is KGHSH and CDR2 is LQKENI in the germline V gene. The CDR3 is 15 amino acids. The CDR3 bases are TGTGCCAGCTCACCGACGACAGGGGGTAATTCACCCCTCCACTTT. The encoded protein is CASSPTTGGNSPLHF.

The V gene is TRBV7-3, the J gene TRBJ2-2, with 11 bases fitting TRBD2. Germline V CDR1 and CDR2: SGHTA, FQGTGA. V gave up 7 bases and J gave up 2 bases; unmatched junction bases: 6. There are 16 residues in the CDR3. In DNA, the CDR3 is TGTGCCAGCACCCCAGGGACTAGCGGAAACACCGGGGAGCTGTTTTTT. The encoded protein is CASTPGTSGNTGELFF.

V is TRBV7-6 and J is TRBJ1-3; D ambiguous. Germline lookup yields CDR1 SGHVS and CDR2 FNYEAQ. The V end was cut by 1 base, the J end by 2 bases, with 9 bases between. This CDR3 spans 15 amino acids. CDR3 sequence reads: CASSLEVGAGNTIYF. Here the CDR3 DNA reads TGTGCCAGCAGCTTAGAAGTCGGGGCTGGAAACACCATATATTTT.

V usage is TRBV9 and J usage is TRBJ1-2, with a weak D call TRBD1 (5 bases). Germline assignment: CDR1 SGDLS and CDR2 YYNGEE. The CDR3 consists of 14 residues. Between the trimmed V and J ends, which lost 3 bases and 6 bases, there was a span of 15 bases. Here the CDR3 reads CASSAFRAEDGYTF. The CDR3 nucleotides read TGTGCCAGCAGCGCGTTCAGGGCTGAGGATGGCTACACCTTC.

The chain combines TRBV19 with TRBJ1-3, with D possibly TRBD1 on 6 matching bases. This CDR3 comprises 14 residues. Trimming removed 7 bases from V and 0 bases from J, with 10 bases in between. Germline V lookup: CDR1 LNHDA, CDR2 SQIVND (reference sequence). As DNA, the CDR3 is TGTGCCAGTATCGGAGGGGGCTCTGGAAACACCATATATTTT. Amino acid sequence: CASIGGGSGNTIYF. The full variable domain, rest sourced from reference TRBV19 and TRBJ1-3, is DGGITQSPKYLFRKEGQNVTLSCEQNLNHDAMYWYRQDPGQGLRLIYYSQIVNDFQKGDIAEGYSVSREKKESFPLTVTSAQKNPTAFYLCASIGGGSGNTIYFGEGSWLTVV.

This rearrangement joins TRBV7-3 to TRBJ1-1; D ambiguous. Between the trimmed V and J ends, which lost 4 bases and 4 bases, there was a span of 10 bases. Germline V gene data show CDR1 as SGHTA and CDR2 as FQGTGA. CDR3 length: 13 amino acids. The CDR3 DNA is TGTGCCAGCAGCTCAACTGGGAGCACTGAAGCTTTCTTT. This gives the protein CASSSTGSTEAFF.